The rows below give T cell receptor beta chains drawn from one sample of a study of cytomegalovirus exposure and HLA in healthy donors. Measured with immunoSEQ multiplex PCR; TCRdb has only the in-frame clones, and not every one. This table has 90,000 to 130,000 clones, around 78% appearing once. Sequences were obtained from PBMCs. These receptors were obtained from a woman in her 30s in good health and CMV-seronegative. The CDR3 runs from the conserved cysteine through the conserved F or W. A D gene is named only where the DNA matches it firmly. The size field is filled for only some rows; it gives once, few, many or a size class.

abundance: NA
len: 17
d_gene: TRBD1
j_gene: TRBJ1-2
v_gene: TRBV5-4
CDR3aa: CASSLGGTELAQGGYTF
CDR3nt: TGTGCCAGCAGCTTGGGGGGGACAGAACTCGCCCAAGGGGGCTACACCTTC

abundance: NA
len: 12
d_gene: NA
j_gene: TRBJ1-5
v_gene: TRBV28
CDR3aa: CAIEQGFQPQHF
CDR3nt: TGTGCCATCGAACAGGGTTTTCAGCCCCAGCATTTT

abundance: NA
len: 15
d_gene: TRBD2
j_gene: TRBJ2-1
v_gene: TRBV6-6
CDR3aa: CASTLLAGGTNEQFF
CDR3nt: TGTGCCAGCACCCTACTAGCGGGGGGTACAAATGAGCAGTTCTTC

abundance: NA
len: 13
d_gene: TRBD1
j_gene: TRBJ2-5
v_gene: TRBV6-5
CDR3aa: CASRGDREETQYF
CDR3nt: TGTGCCAGCAGGGGAGACAGGGAGGAGACCCAGTACTTC

abundance: once
len: 14
d_gene: NA
j_gene: TRBJ1-1
v_gene: TRBV6-1
CDR3aa: CASSLGWGDTEAFF
CDR3nt: TGTGCCAGCAGTTTGGGATGGGGGGACACTGAAGCTTTCTTT

abundance: once
len: 16
d_gene: TRBD2
j_gene: TRBJ2-1
v_gene: TRBV4-1
CDR3aa: CASSQASGSSYNEQFF
CDR3nt: TGCGCCAGCAGCCAAGCTAGCGGGAGCTCCTACAATGAGCAGTTCTTC

abundance: NA
len: 15
d_gene: TRBD1
j_gene: TRBJ1-2
v_gene: TRBV28
CDR3aa: CASSFPRQGDYGYTF
CDR3nt: TGTGCCAGCAGTTTTCCTCGACAGGGAGACTATGGCTACACCTTC

abundance: NA
len: 11
d_gene: NA
j_gene: TRBJ2-3
v_gene: TRBV6-8
CDR3aa: CASSYQDTQYF
CDR3nt: TGTGCCAGCAGTTACCAAGATACGCAGTATTTT

abundance: once
len: 16
d_gene: NA
j_gene: TRBJ1-2
v_gene: TRBV4-3
CDR3aa: CASSQEEGRAGSGYTF
CDR3nt: TGCGCCAGCAGCCAAGAGGAGGGGCGAGCTGGTTCTGGCTACACCTTC

abundance: NA
len: 14
d_gene: TRBD1
j_gene: TRBJ1-2
v_gene: TRBV7-2
CDR3aa: CASSDRQGRNGYTF
CDR3nt: TGTGCCAGCAGCGACCGACAGGGGAGGAATGGCTACACCTTC

abundance: NA
len: 16
d_gene: NA
j_gene: TRBJ1-1
v_gene: TRBV7-6
CDR3aa: CASSLASPDMNTEAFF
CDR3nt: TGTGCCAGCAGCTTAGCGTCGCCAGATATGAACACTGAAGCTTTCTTT

abundance: NA
len: 16
d_gene: TRBD1
j_gene: TRBJ1-5
v_gene: TRBV4-2
CDR3aa: CASSLGRGQGNQPQHF
CDR3nt: TGTGCCAGCAGCCTCGGAAGGGGACAGGGTAATCAGCCCCAGCATTTT

abundance: few
len: 15
d_gene: NA
j_gene: TRBJ1-2
v_gene: TRBV6-6
CDR3aa: CASSPTFSGNYGYTF
CDR3nt: TGTGCCAGCAGCCCGACTTTTAGTGGTAACTATGGCTACACCTTC

abundance: NA
len: 16
d_gene: NA
j_gene: TRBJ1-1
v_gene: TRBV7-6
CDR3aa: CASSLLALGADTEAFF
CDR3nt: TGTGCCAGCAGCTTACTGGCGTTGGGGGCGGACACTGAAGCTTTCTTT

abundance: NA
len: 15
d_gene: TRBD1
j_gene: TRBJ1-5
v_gene: TRBV16
CDR3aa: CASSQLGQGDQPQHF
CDR3nt: TGTGCCAGCAGCCAACTGGGACAGGGCGATCAGCCCCAGCATTTT

abundance: NA
len: 16
d_gene: TRBD2
j_gene: TRBJ2-3
v_gene: TRBV5-4
CDR3aa: CASSPRLAGGTDTQYF
CDR3nt: TGTGCCAGCAGCCCCAGACTAGCGGGGGGCACAGATACGCAGTATTTT

abundance: NA
len: 16
d_gene: NA
j_gene: TRBJ2-7
v_gene: TRBV4-3
CDR3aa: CASSQDVSTTSYEQYF
CDR3nt: TGCGCCAGCAGCCAAGACGTCAGTACAACCTCCTACGAGCAGTACTTC

abundance: few
len: 16
d_gene: TRBD1
j_gene: TRBJ1-5
v_gene: TRBV30
CDR3aa: CAWSVRRTGGNQPQHF
CDR3nt: TGTGCCTGGAGTGTACGGAGGACAGGCGGCAATCAGCCCCAGCATTTT

abundance: NA
len: 13
d_gene: NA
j_gene: TRBJ2-5
v_gene: TRBV11-3
CDR3aa: CASSLGRQETQYF
CDR3nt: TGTGCCAGCAGCTTAGGCAGGCAAGAGACCCAGTACTTC

abundance: NA
len: 14
d_gene: TRBD1
j_gene: TRBJ2-7
v_gene: TRBV2
CDR3aa: CASSENRGPEEQYF
CDR3nt: TGTGCCAGCAGTGAGAACAGGGGCCCGGAGGAGCAGTACTTC